This T cell receptor (beta chain) is drawn from a study of T cell responses to AZD1222 COVID-19 vaccine. The study's findings and limits: Donors in the cohort were predominantly white British and more often female, and clonal diversity was possibly underestimated. Two doses of AZD1222 preceded a rise in Spike-specific TCR breadth and depth.

Sequenced by immunoSEQ multiplex PCR; TCRdb stores in-frame clones only, minus some. Altogether about 150,000 clones are present, about nine tenths being singletons, with the ten largest covering 18%. V gave up 5 bases and J gave up 9 bases, with 11 bases separating them. Germline-derived CDR1 and CDR2 are SGHTA and FQGNSA. The CDR3 extends over 12 amino acids. Remarks on this clone: Its specificity is unknown.

Sample: peripheral blood, taken on day 0 of AZD1222 vaccination. This chain connects TRBV7-2 to TRBJ2-1; D not resolved. The receptor was derived from an adult in good health. The CDR3 bases are TGTGCCAGCAGCCCAAGTAGGATTGAGCAGTTCTTC. Its protein product is CASSPSRIEQFF.